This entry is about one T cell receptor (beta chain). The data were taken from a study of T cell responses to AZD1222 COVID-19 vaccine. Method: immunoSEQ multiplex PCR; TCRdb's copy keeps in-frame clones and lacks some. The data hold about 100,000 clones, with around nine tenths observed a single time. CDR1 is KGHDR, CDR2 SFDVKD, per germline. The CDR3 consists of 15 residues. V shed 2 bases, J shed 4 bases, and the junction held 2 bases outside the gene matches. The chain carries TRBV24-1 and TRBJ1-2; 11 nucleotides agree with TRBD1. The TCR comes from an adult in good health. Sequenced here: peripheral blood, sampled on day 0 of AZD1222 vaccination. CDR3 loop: CATSDSGTGGYGYTF. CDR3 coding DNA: TGTGCCACCAGTGATTCCGGGACAGGGGGCTATGGCTACACCTTC.